The clone carrying this T cell receptor beta chain was found many times. The antigen remains undetermined. This sample is drawn from a study of regulatory T cells in long-lasting Graves disease. Overall study findings and caveats: Persistent Graves' patients showed a TCR diversity that was lower than that of newly diagnosed ones. New patients shared about a thousand public clonotypes, fewer than the 2,500 to 3,500 shared by persistent patients.

Assembly of TCR beta libraries relied on iRepertoire HTBI primers together with Arm-PCR of CDR3 regions. In the study's own analysis: Overall, samples carried approximately 60 TRBV and 13 to 15 TRBJ segments. TCRdb itself ran the multiplex PCR reads through MiXCR, one entry per CDR3 protein. These V and J calls are TCRdb output, not the study's own analysis. The data hold some 420,000 distinct CDR3 sequences, with less than 25% observed a single time. Time point in this sample: persistent/refractory GD, antithyroid drugs over 5 years with positive TRAb. With RNA extracted from PBMCs as input, the TCR library was made. V was pared by 4 bases and J by 5 bases, with 12 bases between. Germline V CDR1 and CDR2: MDHEN, SYDVKM. The CDR3 runs to 13 residues.

The TCR was taken from a female donor with Graves disease. The material sequenced was peripheral blood mononuclear cells (PBMCs), taken when the disease was refractory, from a patient treated with antithyroid drugs. V and J are TRBV28 and TRBJ2-7; D is possibly TRBD2 (6 bases). The CDR3 here is CASSSLASDEQYF. The CDR3 nucleotides are TGTGCCAGCAGTTCCCTAGCGAGCGACGAGCAGTACTTC.